This TCR beta chain is from a study of regulatory T cells in long-lasting Graves disease. Germline V gene lookup returns CDR1 PRHDT and CDR2 FYEKMQ (reference sequence). Trimming stripped 2 bases from V and 2 bases from J, with 11 bases between. The CDR3 runs 15 residues. Study-level findings and limits: There were preferences for TRBV28, TRBJ1-2 and TRBJ2-5 in persistent disease. Researchers reported studying only peripheral blood, not thyroid tissue.

Both iRepertoire HTBI primers and Arm-PCR of CDR3 regions were used to build the TCR beta libraries. Each CDR3 protein gets one entry after TCRdb re-called the multiplex PCR reads with MiXCR. Among under 450,000 distinct CDR3 sequences listed, 15% to 20% were seen once. This sample's time point: newly diagnosed GD, antithyroid drugs for less than 3 months. Construction of the TCR library relied on RNA isolated from PBMCs. EDTA tubes held roughly 9 milliliters of peripheral blood from each patient. This clonotype was seen at least ten times. Its antigen remains unknown. The data also belong to a second study, concerning T cells in Graves' hyperthyroidism and ophthalmopathy. As reported in that work: Graves' hyperthyroidism was deemed stable absent ophthalmopathy progression within 18 months.

The sequencing here drew on peripheral blood mononuclear cells (PBMCs), taken at new diagnosis, from a patient treated with antithyroid drugs. This receptor was obtained from a young woman with Graves disease. This chain connects TRBV13 to TRBJ2-3, with a tentative D call TRBD1 (5 bases). The CDR3 region is CASSLRDRLTDTQYF. The CDR3 region has the DNA TGTGCCAGCAGCTTAAGAGACAGACTCACAGATACGCAGTATTTT.